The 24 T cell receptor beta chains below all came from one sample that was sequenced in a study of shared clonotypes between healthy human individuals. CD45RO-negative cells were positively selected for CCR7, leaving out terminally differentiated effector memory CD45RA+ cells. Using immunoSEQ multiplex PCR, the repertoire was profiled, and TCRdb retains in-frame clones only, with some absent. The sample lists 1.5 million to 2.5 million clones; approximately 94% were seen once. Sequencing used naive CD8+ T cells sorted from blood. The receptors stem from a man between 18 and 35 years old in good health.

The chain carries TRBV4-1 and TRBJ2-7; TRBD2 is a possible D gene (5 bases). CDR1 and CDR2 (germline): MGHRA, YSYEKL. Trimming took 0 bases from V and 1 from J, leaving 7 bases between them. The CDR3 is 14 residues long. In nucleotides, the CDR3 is TGCGCCAGCAGCCAAGATGAGGGTTCCTACGAGCAGTACTTC. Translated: CASSQDEGSYEQYF.

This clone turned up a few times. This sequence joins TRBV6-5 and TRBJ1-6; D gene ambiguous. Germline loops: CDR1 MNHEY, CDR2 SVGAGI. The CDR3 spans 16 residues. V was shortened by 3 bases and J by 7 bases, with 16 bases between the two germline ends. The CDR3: CASSYTPTPLNSPLHF. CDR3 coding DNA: TGTGCCAGCAGTTATACCCCCACCCCGCTAAATTCACCCCTCCACTTT.

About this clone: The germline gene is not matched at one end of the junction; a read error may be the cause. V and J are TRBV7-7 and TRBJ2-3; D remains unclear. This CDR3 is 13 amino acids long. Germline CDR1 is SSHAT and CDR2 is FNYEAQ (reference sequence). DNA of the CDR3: TGTGCTAGCAGCTTAGAGAGCACAGATACGCAGTATTTT. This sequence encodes CASSLESTDTQYF.

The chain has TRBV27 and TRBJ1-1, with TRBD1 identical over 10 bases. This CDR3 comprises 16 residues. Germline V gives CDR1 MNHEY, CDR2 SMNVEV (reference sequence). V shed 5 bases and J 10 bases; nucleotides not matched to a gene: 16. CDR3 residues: CASSPSRGTGVLGAFF. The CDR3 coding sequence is TGTGCCAGCAGTCCATCCCGCGGGACAGGGGTTTTGGGAGCTTTCTTT.

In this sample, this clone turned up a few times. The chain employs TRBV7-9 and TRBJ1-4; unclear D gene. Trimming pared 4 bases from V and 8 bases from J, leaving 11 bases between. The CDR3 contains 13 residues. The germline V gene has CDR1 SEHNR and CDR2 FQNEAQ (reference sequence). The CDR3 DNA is TGTGCCAGCAGCTCCGTTTTGGAAGAAAAACTGTTTTTT. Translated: CASSSVLEEKLFF.

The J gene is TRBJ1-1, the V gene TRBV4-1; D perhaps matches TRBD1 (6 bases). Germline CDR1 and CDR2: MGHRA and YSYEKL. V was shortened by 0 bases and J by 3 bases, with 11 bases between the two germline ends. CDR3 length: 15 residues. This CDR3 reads CASSQDREGDTEAFF. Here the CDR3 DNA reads TGCGCCAGCAGCCAAGATAGAGAGGGGGACACTGAAGCTTTCTTT.

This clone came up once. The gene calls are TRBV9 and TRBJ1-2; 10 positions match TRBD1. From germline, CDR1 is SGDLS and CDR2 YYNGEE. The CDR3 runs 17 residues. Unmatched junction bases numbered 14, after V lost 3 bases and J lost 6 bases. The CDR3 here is CASSGRLDRGRFDGYTF. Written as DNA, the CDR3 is TGTGCCAGCAGCGGTCGATTAGACAGGGGGCGGTTTGATGGCTACACCTTC.

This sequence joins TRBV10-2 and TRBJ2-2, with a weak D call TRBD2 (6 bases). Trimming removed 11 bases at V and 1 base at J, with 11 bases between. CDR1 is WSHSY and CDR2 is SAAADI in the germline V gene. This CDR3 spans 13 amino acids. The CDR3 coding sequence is TGCGCCGCACTTAGCGGGAACACCGGGGAGCTGTTTTTT. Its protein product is CAALSGNTGELFF.

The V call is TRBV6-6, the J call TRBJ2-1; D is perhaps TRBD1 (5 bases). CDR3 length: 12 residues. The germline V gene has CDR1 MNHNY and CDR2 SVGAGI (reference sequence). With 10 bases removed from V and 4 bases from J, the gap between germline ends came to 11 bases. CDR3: CATRQTYNEQFF. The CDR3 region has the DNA TGTGCCACCCGACAGACTTACAATGAGCAGTTCTTC.

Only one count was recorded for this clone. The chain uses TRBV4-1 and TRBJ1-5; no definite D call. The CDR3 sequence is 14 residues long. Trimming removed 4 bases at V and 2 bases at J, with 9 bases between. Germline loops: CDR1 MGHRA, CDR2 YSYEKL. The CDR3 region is CASSPDGGNQPQHF. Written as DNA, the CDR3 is TGCGCCAGCAGCCCGGACGGTGGCAATCAGCCCCAGCATTTT.

CDR3 nucleotide sequence: TGTGCCAGCAGTCTCAGCGGGAGCGTCTACGAGCAGTACTTC. Translation: CASSLSGSVYEQYF. This chain joins TRBV6-5 and TRBJ2-7; TRBD2 matches 8 bases. The germline V gene has CDR1 MNHEY and CDR2 SVGAGI. The CDR3 covers 14 residues. After removal of 5 bases from V and 3 bases from J, the junction contained 6 bases not matched to a gene.

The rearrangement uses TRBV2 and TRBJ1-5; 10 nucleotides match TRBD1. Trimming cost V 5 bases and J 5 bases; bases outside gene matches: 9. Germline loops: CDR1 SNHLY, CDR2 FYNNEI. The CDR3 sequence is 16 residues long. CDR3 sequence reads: CASSPSRDRGDQPQHF. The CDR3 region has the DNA TGTGCCAGCAGTCCTTCCCGGGACAGGGGCGATCAGCCCCAGCATTTT.

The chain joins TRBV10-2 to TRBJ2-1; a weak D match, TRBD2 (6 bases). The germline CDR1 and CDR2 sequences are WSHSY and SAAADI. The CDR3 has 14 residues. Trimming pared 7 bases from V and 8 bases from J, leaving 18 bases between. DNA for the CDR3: TGCGCCAGCAATAAGGGCGGGGAGTGGTATGAGCAGTTCTTC. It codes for CASNKGGEWYEQFF.

CDR3 residues: CASSSKIAGGADTQYF. The CDR3 DNA sequence: TGTGCCAGCAGCTCAAAAATAGCGGGGGGTGCAGATACGCAGTATTTT. The rearrangement uses TRBV7-9 and TRBJ2-3; 10 nucleotides align to TRBD2. Germline loops: CDR1 SEHNR, CDR2 FQNEAQ (reference sequence). The V segment lost 4 bases and the J segment 4 bases; nucleotides outside the gene matches: 8. The CDR3 is made up of 16 amino acids.

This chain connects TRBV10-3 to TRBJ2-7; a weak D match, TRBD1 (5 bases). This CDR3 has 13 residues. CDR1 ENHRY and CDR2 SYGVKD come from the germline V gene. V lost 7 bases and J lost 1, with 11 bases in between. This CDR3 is CAITPQGSYEQYF. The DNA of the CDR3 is TGTGCCATCACCCCGCAGGGATCCTACGAGCAGTACTTC.

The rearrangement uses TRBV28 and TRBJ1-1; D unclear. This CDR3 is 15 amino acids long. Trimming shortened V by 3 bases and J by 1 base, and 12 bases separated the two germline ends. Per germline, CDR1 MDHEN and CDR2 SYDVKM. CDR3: CASSFTRMPNTEAFF. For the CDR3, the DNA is TGTGCCAGCAGTTTTACGAGGATGCCGAACACTGAAGCTTTCTTT.

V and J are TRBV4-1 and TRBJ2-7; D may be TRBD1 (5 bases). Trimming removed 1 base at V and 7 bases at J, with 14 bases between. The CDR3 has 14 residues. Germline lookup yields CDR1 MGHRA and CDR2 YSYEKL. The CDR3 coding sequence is TGCGCCAGCAGCCAAGGGTGGGCCTCAGGGGAGCAGTACTTC. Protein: CASSQGWASGEQYF.

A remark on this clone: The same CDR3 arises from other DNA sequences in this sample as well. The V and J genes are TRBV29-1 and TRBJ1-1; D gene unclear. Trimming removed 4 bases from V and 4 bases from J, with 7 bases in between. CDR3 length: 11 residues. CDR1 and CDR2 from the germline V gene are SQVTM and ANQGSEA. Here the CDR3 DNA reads TGCAGCGTTGTCGAGGTCACTGAAGCTTTCTTT. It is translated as CSVVEVTEAFF.

CDR3 in DNA: TGTGCCAGCAGTGGGGACGGACAGGGCAACTACGAGCAGTACTTC. Amino acids: CASSGDGQGNYEQYF. V and J are TRBV2 and TRBJ2-7; 8 bases align to TRBD1. The trim removed 4 bases at V and 3 bases at J, leaving 8 bases unmatched. The CDR3 totals 15 residues. Looked up from germline, CDR1 is SNHLY and CDR2 is FYNNEI.

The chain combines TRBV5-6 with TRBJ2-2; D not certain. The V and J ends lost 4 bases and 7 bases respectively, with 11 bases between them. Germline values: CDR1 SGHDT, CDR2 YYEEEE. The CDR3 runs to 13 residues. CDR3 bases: TGTGCCAGCAGCATAGGTCTTCTCGGGGAGCTGTTTTTT. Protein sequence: CASSIGLLGELFF. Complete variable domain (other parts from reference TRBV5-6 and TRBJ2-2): DAGVTQSPTHLIKTRGQQVTLRCSPKSGHDTVSWYQQALGQGPQFIFQYYEEEERQRGNFPDRFSGHQFPNYSSELNVNALLLGDSALYLCASSIGLLGELFFGEGSRLTVL.

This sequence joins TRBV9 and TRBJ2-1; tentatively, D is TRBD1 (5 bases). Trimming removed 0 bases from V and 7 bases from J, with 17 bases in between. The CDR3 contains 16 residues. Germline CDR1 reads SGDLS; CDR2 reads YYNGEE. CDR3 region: CASSVGTAGNLNEQFF. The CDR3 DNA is TGTGCCAGCAGCGTAGGTACGGCAGGGAACCTTAATGAGCAGTTCTTC.

CDR3 sequence reads: CASSFVIVPNEQFF. CDR3 DNA: TGTGCCAGCAGCTTCGTTATTGTGCCGAATGAGCAGTTCTTC. The chain combines TRBV11-2 with TRBJ2-1; D remains ambiguous. Trimming cost V 3 bases and J 7 bases, with 13 bases left between them. Germline V gene lookup returns CDR1 SGHAT and CDR2 FQNNGV. The CDR3 is made up of 14 amino acids.

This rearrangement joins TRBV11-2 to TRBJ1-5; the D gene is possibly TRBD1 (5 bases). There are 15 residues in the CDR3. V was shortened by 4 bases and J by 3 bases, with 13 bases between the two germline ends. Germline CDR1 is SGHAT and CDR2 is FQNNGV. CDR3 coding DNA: TGTGCCAGCAGCTCTGCAGGGCGGGACAATCAGCCCCAGCATTTT. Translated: CASSSAGRDNQPQHF.

The chain's CDR3 is CSVEGPESQLFF. For the CDR3, the DNA is TGCAGCGTTGAAGGACCGGAGAGTCAACTGTTTTTT. The chain carries TRBV29-1 and TRBJ1-4; D is unresolved. Trimming removed 1 base at V and 12 bases at J, with 12 bases between. Germline loops: CDR1 SQVTM, CDR2 ANQGSEA. The CDR3 sequence is 12 residues long.